One and the same sample provided the 16 T cell receptor beta chains below, sequenced in a study of blood T cell repertoires in COVID-19. Using immunoSEQ multiplex PCR, the repertoire was profiled, and TCRdb retains in-frame clones only, with some absent. Of roughly 65,000 clones in the sample, around four fifths were seen once. The material sequenced was peripheral blood. The receptors shown here come from a human donor in a cohort sampled during active COVID-19.

Here the CDR3 reads CAGQGAPNEKLFF. CDR3 nucleotides: TGTGCCGGACAGGGGGCCCCTAATGAAAAACTGTTTTTT. This sequence joins TRBV2 and TRBJ1-4; 11 bases agree with TRBD1. Germline V gene sequence: CDR1 SNHLY, CDR2 FYNNEI. With 11 bases clipped from V and 3 bases from J, the junction kept 2 bases outside the gene matches. The CDR3 runs 13 residues.

This chain links TRBV6-2 or TRBV6-3 with TRBJ1-5; D is ambiguous. The CDR3 is made up of 14 amino acids. The V end was cut by 4 bases, the J end by 3 bases, with 10 bases between. Germline V lookup: CDR1 MNHEY, CDR2 SVGEGT. CDR3 sequence (DNA): TGTGCCAGCAGTTCGCGGGGTCTCAATCAGCCCCAGCATTTT. This sequence encodes CASSSRGLNQPQHF.

This chain joins TRBV2 and TRBJ2-3, with a tentative D call TRBD2 (6 bases). V lost 3 bases, J lost 5 bases, and 9 bases lay in between. The CDR3 has 13 residues. Germline V CDR1 and CDR2: SNHLY, FYNNEI. The CDR3 DNA reads TGTGCCAGCAGTGACCTGGGAGGAGATACGCAGTATTTT. Translation gives CASSDLGGDTQYF.

The chain carries TRBV27 and TRBJ2-1; 15 bases map to TRBD2. Germline lookup yields CDR1 MNHEY and CDR2 SMNVEV (reference sequence). V dropped 4 bases and J dropped 4; count of bases not matched to a gene: 8. The CDR3 length is 18 residues. The CDR3 here is CASSSEAGLAGGYNEQFF. CDR3 in DNA: TGTGCCAGCAGTTCCGAGGCGGGACTAGCGGGGGGATACAATGAGCAGTTCTTC.

The J gene is TRBJ2-1, the V gene TRBV11-2; D is unclear. The CDR3 is 12 amino acids. V gave up 2 bases and J gave up 15 bases, with 14 bases separating them. Germline-derived CDR1 and CDR2 are SGHAT and FQNNGV. CDR3 residues: CASSLSSPASFF. The CDR3 bases are TGTGCCAGCAGCTTATCTAGTCCCGCTTCGTTCTTC.

The J gene is TRBJ2-7, the V gene TRBV4-1; a possible D gene is TRBD2 (5 bases). Germline CDR1 and CDR2: MGHRA and YSYEKL. Trimming took 1 base from V and 3 from J, leaving 13 bases between them. The CDR3 covers 15 residues. In nucleotides, the CDR3 is TGCGCCAGCAGCCAAGTTGGGAGAAACGGCTACGAGCAGTACTTC. Its protein product is CASSQVGRNGYEQYF.

The chain links TRBV7-9 to TRBJ2-2; D is possibly TRBD2 (7 bases). The CDR3 extends over 14 amino acids. V lost 0 bases and J lost 10, with 12 bases in between. Germline loops: CDR1 SEHNR, CDR2 FQNEAQ (reference sequence). This CDR3 is CASSLAGGRAELFF. The DNA for the CDR3 is TGTGCCAGCAGCTTAGCGGGGGGGCGTGCGGAGCTGTTTTTT.

V gene TRBV6-2 or TRBV6-3 combines with J gene TRBJ2-7; no clear D gene. The CDR3 has 13 amino acids. The ends were cut back, 5 bases at V and 2 bases at J, with 10 bases in the middle. Germline-derived CDR1 and CDR2 are MNHEY and SVGEGT. The CDR3 reads CASSTPRTYEQYF. The CDR3 DNA sequence: TGTGCCAGCAGTACCCCCAGAACCTACGAGCAGTACTTC.

The chain is built from TRBV30 and TRBJ1-1, with D uncertain. Trimming pared 4 bases from V and 7 bases from J, leaving 13 bases between. CDR3 length: 12 amino acids. Looked up from germline, CDR1 is GTSNPN and CDR2 is SVGIG (reference sequence). CDR3 in amino acids: CAWTGRGVEAFF. The CDR3 DNA reads as TGTGCCTGGACTGGACGGGGTGTTGAAGCTTTCTTT.

The chain uses TRBV18 and TRBJ2-7; weak D call: TRBD1 (6 bases). Between the trimmed V and J ends, which lost 3 bases and 0 bases, there was a span of 9 bases. This CDR3 has 14 residues. Germline V lookup: CDR1 KGHSH, CDR2 LQKENI. CDR3 coding DNA: TGTGCCAGCTCACCCACAGGGTACTCCTACGAGCAGTACTTC. Amino acids: CASSPTGYSYEQYF.

This clone has only one observation. This sequence joins TRBV18 and TRBJ2-7; 9 nucleotides align to TRBD1. The CDR3 length is 14 residues. J lost 1 base, V lost 6 bases, and 4 bases had no gene match. Germline CDR1 and CDR2: KGHSH and LQKENI. The CDR3 loop is CASSRDRESYEQYF. DNA of the CDR3: TGTGCCAGCTCCCGGGACAGGGAATCCTACGAGCAGTACTTC.

The rearrangement uses TRBV6-6 and TRBJ1-5; tentative D call: TRBD1 (5 bases). The V end lost 8 bases, the J end lost 1 base, and 6 bases lay between the germline ends. Germline V CDR1 and CDR2: MNHNY, SVGAGI (reference sequence). The CDR3 contains 12 residues. For the CDR3, the DNA is TGTGCCAGCTCAGGGAGCAATCAGCCCCAGCATTTT. Amino acids: CASSGSNQPQHF.

The chain combines TRBV4-1 with TRBJ2-3; TRBD2 is a possible D gene (7 bases). CDR3 length equals 15 residues. Germline CDR1 and CDR2: MGHRA and YSYEKL. V lost 4 bases to trimming and J lost 6 bases, with 17 bases between them. CDR3 protein: CASSPGHWRGDTQYF. In nucleotides, the CDR3 is TGCGCCAGCAGCCCGGGACATTGGCGGGGGGATACGCAGTATTTT.

This chain links TRBV11-3 with TRBJ1-4; unclear D gene. The germline CDR1 and CDR2 sequences are SGHNT and YENEEA. V lost 3 bases and J 5 bases, leaving 10 bases between the germline ends. The length of the CDR3 is 14 residues. In DNA, the CDR3 is TGTGCCAGCAGCTTGACCGGGAGAAATGAAAAACTGTTTTTT. It codes for CASSLTGRNEKLFF.

The V call is TRBV5-1, the J call TRBJ2-1, with TRBD1 matching over 9 bases. J lost 9 bases, V lost 0 bases, and 7 bases had no gene match. The CDR3 sequence is 15 residues long. From germline, CDR1 is SGHRS and CDR2 YFSETQ. The CDR3: CASSLVDRGVGEQFF. The CDR3 DNA reads TGCGCCAGCAGCTTGGTGGACAGGGGAGTAGGTGAGCAGTTCTTC.

The chain combines TRBV27 with TRBJ2-3; no firm D call. Germline assignment: CDR1 MNHEY and CDR2 SMNVEV (reference sequence). V was clipped by 0 bases and J by 1 base, with 8 bases between them. The CDR3 extends over 15 amino acids. The CDR3: CASSLSIPGTDTQYF. CDR3 DNA sequence: TGTGCCAGCAGTTTATCGATTCCAGGCACAGATACGCAGTATTTT.